One and the same sample provided the 15 T cell receptor beta chains below, sequenced in a study of tumor-infiltrating lymphocytes in primary liver carcinoma. It was unsorted whole blood that yielded blood RNA, and germline DNA was also extracted. TCR beta cDNA was prepared out of roughly 0.5 ug total RNA by means of a constant-region primer. Three nested multiplex PCR rounds, a slightly modified ARM-PCR, produced the libraries for TCR beta. TRBV1-TRBV30 forward primers paired with a C-beta reverse primer drove the first two PCR rounds, about 9 cycles each. TCRdb processed the multiplex PCR reads anew with MiXCR; each CDR3 protein has one entry. The table shows fewer than 250,000 distinct CDR3 sequences, with less than 70% occurring only once. Sequencing was performed on peripheral blood. These receptor sequences come from a woman aged 60 to 75 with primary liver carcinoma and hepatitis B virus infection.

This clonotype turned up a few times. The V and J genes are TRBV30 and TRBJ2-1; the D gene is possibly TRBD2 (6 bases). This CDR3 spans 14 amino acids. Germline lookup yields CDR1 GTSNPN and CDR2 SVGIG (reference sequence). Trimming shortened V by 2 bases and J by 4 bases, and 12 bases separated the two germline ends. The CDR3 region is CAWSTGVRYNEQFF. The CDR3 DNA is TGTGCCTGGAGTACGGGAGTCAGGTACAATGAGCAGTTCTTC.

Many counts were recorded for this clonotype. This sequence joins TRBV11-3 and TRBJ2-1; D is tentatively TRBD1 or TRBD2 (5 bases each). Germline loops: CDR1 SGHNT, CDR2 YENEEA. The CDR3 consists of 17 residues. V dropped 7 bases and J dropped 4 bases, with 23 bases sitting between them. CDR3 in amino acids: CASTGGGPASLYNEQFF. The CDR3 DNA sequence: TGTGCCAGCACCGGTGGGGGACCGGCAAGTTTGTACAATGAGCAGTTCTTC. Complete variable domain (other parts from reference TRBV11-3 and TRBJ2-1): EAGVVQSPRYKIIEKKQPVAFWCNPISGHNTLYWYLQNLGQGPELLIRYENEEAVDDSQLPKDRFSAERLKGVDSTLKIQPAELGDSAVYLCASTGGGPASLYNEQFFGPGTRLTVL.

The chain joins TRBV6-1 to TRBJ1-4; D gene unclear. The germline gives CDR1 MNHNS, CDR2 SASEGT. The CDR3 sequence is 13 residues long. Trimming removed 5 bases from V and 6 bases from J, with 10 bases in between. The CDR3 DNA sequence: TGTGCCAGCAGTAAGGCTAGAGATGAAAAACTGTTTTTT. As protein: CASSKARDEKLFF.

The chain links TRBV2 to TRBJ2-2, with a weak D call TRBD1 (6 bases). The germline CDR1 and CDR2 sequences are SNHLY and FYNNEI. V was clipped by 5 bases and J by 6 bases, with 16 bases between them. The CDR3 loop spans 15 amino acids. Here the CDR3 reads CASSRQEPRPGELFF. CDR3 nucleotides: TGTGCCAGCAGTCGACAGGAGCCCCGACCCGGGGAGCTGTTTTTT.

Details on this clonotype: The junction does not match germline at one end; this may be a read error. The CDR3, as DNA: TGTGCCAGCGGTTTGGCGGGATGGCAGCCCCAGCACTTT. Amino acids: CASGLAGWQPQHF. J is TRBJ1-5 and V is TRBV12-3 or TRBV12-4; no firm D call. CDR3 length: 13 residues.

About this clonotype itself: This likely comes from a read error, as the CDR3 has no conserved phenylalanine or tryptophan at its end. V is TRBV6-5 and J is TRBJ2-7; possibly TRBD1 or TRBD2 for D (6 bases each). This CDR3 comprises 13 residues. V lost 6 bases and J 7 bases, leaving 16 bases between the germline ends. Per the germline V gene, CDR1 is MNHEY and CDR2 is SVGAGI. Here the CDR3 DNA reads TGTGCCAGCAGCTGGTTTGGGGGGACAGAGCAGTACCTC. It codes for CASSWFGGTEQYL.

This chain joins TRBV28 and TRBJ2-7, with a possible D match to TRBD1 (6 bases). This CDR3 has 14 residues. V was clipped by 8 bases and J by 3 bases, with 17 bases between them. From germline, CDR1 is MDHEN and CDR2 SYDVKM. The CDR3, as DNA: TGTGCCAGCGTCAGTTCAGGGGCGAGCTACGAGCAGTACTTC. This gives the protein CASVSSGASYEQYF. The complete variable domain, with remaining parts taken from reference TRBV28 and TRBJ2-7, reads DVKVTQSSRYLVKRTGEKVFLECVQDMDHENMFWYRQDPGLGLRLIYFSYDVKMKEKGDIPEGYSVSREKKERFSLILESASTNQTSMYLCASVSSGASYEQYFGPGTRLTVT.

In its sample, this clonotype was seen many times. V is TRBV6-1 and J is TRBJ2-2; 8 bases align to TRBD1. This CDR3 region has 17 residues. J was trimmed by 8 bases and V by 8 bases; bases with no gene match: 19. Per germline, CDR1 MNHNS and CDR2 SASEGT. The CDR3 reads CASRQLRGLARGGELFF. Here the CDR3 DNA reads TGTGCCAGCCGTCAGCTCAGGGGGCTAGCCAGAGGGGGGGAGCTGTTTTTT.

This sequence joins TRBV2 and TRBJ2-3; 10 bases align to TRBD2. Looked up from germline, CDR1 is SNHLY and CDR2 is FYNNEI. V dropped 2 bases and J dropped 9; count of bases not matched to a gene: 5. The CDR3 is 14 residues long. This CDR3 reads CASSESGSGRTQYF. In DNA, the CDR3 is TGTGCCAGCAGTGAATCGGGTAGCGGGAGGACGCAGTATTTT.

To note about this clonotype: A single base separates this from a much larger clone, so it may be a read error. V and J are TRBV29-1 and TRBJ1-3; 9 nucleotides agree with TRBD1. There are 17 residues in the CDR3. V shed 2 bases and J 2 bases; nucleotides not matched to a gene: 10. The germline gives CDR1 SQVTM, CDR2 ANQGSEA. CDR3 coding DNA: TGCAGCGTTGAACTTCCGGACAGGGGCTCTGCTGGAAACACCATATATTTT. Its translation is CSVELPDRGSAGNTIYF.

This clonotype was seen only once. Germline and junction disagree at one end, which may indicate a read error. This chain links TRBV11-2 with TRBJ2-7, with TRBD2 matching 7 bases. The germline V gene encodes CDR1 SGHAT and CDR2 FQNNGV. This CDR3 has 16 residues. The CDR3 is CVSSLGRGLTPYEQYF. The CDR3 nucleotides read TGTGTCAGCAGCTTAGGAAGGGGACTAACCCCCTACGAGCAGTACTTC. The whole variable domain, remainder taken from reference TRBV11-2 and TRBJ2-7, is EAGVAQSPRYKIIEKRQSVAFWCNPISGHATLYWYQQILGQGPKLLIQFQNNGVVDDSQLPKDRFSAERLKGVDSTLKIQPAKLEDSAVYLCVSSLGRGLTPYEQYFGPGTRLTVT.

For this clonotype: This clone may be a read error of a much larger clone one base away. The chain combines TRBV7-8 with TRBJ2-2; D may be TRBD1 or TRBD2 (5 bases each). The CDR3 is 16 residues long. Germline V lookup: CDR1 SGHVS, CDR2 FQNEAQ. In DNA, the CDR3 is TGTGCCAACAGCTTATGGGGGAACGCTGAACCCGGGGAGCTGTTTTTT. Translated, it gives CANSLWGNAEPGELFF.

This sequence joins TRBV11-2 and TRBJ2-1, with TRBD2 identical over 8 bases. V shed 10 bases and J 2 bases; nucleotides not matched to a gene: 7. Germline lookup yields CDR1 SGHAT and CDR2 FQNNGV. There are 14 residues in the CDR3. The CDR3 region is CANSLAGTYNEQFF. DNA for the CDR3: TGTGCCAACAGTTTAGCGGGAACCTACAATGAGCAGTTCTTC.

The V and J genes are TRBV29-1 and TRBJ2-1; 7 bases map to TRBD2. The CDR3 is 16 amino acids. Germline V gene data show CDR1 as SQVTM and CDR2 as ANQGSEA. Losses at the gene ends were 2 bases for V and 6 bases for J; bases not matched to a gene: 13. This chain's CDR3 is CSVELWSSGLSNEQFF. CDR3 sequence (DNA): TGCAGCGTTGAACTGTGGTCTAGCGGCTTATCCAATGAGCAGTTCTTC.

The chain combines TRBV28 with TRBJ1-2; 7 nucleotides match TRBD1. The CDR3 is 15 amino acids. Trimming removed 3 bases from V and 4 bases from J; junction bases left unmatched: 8. Germline values: CDR1 MDHEN, CDR2 SYDVKM. As DNA, the CDR3 is TGTGCCAGCAGTTTGTCAGGGGGTAGAAGCTATGGCTACACCTTC. This gives the protein CASSLSGGRSYGYTF.